Detailed here is one T cell receptor beta chain. Method: immunoSEQ multiplex PCR; TCRdb's copy keeps in-frame clones and lacks some. Among more than 250,000 clones, roughly 86% were seen once, and the ten largest hold about 1.9%. The data belong to a study of blood T cell repertoires in COVID-19. CDR3 length: 13 amino acids. V dropped 5 bases and J dropped 7 bases, with 14 bases sitting between them. CDR1 and CDR2 from the germline V gene are MNHEY and SVGAGI. V usage is TRBV6-5 and J usage is TRBJ1-1; D is unclear. The sequenced sample consisted of peripheral blood. The receptor was derived from a woman younger than 45 who had recovered from COVID-19. CDR3 sequence: CASSRKFTDEAFF. The CDR3 DNA sequence: TGTGCCAGCAGTCGTAAATTTACAGATGAAGCTTTCTTT.